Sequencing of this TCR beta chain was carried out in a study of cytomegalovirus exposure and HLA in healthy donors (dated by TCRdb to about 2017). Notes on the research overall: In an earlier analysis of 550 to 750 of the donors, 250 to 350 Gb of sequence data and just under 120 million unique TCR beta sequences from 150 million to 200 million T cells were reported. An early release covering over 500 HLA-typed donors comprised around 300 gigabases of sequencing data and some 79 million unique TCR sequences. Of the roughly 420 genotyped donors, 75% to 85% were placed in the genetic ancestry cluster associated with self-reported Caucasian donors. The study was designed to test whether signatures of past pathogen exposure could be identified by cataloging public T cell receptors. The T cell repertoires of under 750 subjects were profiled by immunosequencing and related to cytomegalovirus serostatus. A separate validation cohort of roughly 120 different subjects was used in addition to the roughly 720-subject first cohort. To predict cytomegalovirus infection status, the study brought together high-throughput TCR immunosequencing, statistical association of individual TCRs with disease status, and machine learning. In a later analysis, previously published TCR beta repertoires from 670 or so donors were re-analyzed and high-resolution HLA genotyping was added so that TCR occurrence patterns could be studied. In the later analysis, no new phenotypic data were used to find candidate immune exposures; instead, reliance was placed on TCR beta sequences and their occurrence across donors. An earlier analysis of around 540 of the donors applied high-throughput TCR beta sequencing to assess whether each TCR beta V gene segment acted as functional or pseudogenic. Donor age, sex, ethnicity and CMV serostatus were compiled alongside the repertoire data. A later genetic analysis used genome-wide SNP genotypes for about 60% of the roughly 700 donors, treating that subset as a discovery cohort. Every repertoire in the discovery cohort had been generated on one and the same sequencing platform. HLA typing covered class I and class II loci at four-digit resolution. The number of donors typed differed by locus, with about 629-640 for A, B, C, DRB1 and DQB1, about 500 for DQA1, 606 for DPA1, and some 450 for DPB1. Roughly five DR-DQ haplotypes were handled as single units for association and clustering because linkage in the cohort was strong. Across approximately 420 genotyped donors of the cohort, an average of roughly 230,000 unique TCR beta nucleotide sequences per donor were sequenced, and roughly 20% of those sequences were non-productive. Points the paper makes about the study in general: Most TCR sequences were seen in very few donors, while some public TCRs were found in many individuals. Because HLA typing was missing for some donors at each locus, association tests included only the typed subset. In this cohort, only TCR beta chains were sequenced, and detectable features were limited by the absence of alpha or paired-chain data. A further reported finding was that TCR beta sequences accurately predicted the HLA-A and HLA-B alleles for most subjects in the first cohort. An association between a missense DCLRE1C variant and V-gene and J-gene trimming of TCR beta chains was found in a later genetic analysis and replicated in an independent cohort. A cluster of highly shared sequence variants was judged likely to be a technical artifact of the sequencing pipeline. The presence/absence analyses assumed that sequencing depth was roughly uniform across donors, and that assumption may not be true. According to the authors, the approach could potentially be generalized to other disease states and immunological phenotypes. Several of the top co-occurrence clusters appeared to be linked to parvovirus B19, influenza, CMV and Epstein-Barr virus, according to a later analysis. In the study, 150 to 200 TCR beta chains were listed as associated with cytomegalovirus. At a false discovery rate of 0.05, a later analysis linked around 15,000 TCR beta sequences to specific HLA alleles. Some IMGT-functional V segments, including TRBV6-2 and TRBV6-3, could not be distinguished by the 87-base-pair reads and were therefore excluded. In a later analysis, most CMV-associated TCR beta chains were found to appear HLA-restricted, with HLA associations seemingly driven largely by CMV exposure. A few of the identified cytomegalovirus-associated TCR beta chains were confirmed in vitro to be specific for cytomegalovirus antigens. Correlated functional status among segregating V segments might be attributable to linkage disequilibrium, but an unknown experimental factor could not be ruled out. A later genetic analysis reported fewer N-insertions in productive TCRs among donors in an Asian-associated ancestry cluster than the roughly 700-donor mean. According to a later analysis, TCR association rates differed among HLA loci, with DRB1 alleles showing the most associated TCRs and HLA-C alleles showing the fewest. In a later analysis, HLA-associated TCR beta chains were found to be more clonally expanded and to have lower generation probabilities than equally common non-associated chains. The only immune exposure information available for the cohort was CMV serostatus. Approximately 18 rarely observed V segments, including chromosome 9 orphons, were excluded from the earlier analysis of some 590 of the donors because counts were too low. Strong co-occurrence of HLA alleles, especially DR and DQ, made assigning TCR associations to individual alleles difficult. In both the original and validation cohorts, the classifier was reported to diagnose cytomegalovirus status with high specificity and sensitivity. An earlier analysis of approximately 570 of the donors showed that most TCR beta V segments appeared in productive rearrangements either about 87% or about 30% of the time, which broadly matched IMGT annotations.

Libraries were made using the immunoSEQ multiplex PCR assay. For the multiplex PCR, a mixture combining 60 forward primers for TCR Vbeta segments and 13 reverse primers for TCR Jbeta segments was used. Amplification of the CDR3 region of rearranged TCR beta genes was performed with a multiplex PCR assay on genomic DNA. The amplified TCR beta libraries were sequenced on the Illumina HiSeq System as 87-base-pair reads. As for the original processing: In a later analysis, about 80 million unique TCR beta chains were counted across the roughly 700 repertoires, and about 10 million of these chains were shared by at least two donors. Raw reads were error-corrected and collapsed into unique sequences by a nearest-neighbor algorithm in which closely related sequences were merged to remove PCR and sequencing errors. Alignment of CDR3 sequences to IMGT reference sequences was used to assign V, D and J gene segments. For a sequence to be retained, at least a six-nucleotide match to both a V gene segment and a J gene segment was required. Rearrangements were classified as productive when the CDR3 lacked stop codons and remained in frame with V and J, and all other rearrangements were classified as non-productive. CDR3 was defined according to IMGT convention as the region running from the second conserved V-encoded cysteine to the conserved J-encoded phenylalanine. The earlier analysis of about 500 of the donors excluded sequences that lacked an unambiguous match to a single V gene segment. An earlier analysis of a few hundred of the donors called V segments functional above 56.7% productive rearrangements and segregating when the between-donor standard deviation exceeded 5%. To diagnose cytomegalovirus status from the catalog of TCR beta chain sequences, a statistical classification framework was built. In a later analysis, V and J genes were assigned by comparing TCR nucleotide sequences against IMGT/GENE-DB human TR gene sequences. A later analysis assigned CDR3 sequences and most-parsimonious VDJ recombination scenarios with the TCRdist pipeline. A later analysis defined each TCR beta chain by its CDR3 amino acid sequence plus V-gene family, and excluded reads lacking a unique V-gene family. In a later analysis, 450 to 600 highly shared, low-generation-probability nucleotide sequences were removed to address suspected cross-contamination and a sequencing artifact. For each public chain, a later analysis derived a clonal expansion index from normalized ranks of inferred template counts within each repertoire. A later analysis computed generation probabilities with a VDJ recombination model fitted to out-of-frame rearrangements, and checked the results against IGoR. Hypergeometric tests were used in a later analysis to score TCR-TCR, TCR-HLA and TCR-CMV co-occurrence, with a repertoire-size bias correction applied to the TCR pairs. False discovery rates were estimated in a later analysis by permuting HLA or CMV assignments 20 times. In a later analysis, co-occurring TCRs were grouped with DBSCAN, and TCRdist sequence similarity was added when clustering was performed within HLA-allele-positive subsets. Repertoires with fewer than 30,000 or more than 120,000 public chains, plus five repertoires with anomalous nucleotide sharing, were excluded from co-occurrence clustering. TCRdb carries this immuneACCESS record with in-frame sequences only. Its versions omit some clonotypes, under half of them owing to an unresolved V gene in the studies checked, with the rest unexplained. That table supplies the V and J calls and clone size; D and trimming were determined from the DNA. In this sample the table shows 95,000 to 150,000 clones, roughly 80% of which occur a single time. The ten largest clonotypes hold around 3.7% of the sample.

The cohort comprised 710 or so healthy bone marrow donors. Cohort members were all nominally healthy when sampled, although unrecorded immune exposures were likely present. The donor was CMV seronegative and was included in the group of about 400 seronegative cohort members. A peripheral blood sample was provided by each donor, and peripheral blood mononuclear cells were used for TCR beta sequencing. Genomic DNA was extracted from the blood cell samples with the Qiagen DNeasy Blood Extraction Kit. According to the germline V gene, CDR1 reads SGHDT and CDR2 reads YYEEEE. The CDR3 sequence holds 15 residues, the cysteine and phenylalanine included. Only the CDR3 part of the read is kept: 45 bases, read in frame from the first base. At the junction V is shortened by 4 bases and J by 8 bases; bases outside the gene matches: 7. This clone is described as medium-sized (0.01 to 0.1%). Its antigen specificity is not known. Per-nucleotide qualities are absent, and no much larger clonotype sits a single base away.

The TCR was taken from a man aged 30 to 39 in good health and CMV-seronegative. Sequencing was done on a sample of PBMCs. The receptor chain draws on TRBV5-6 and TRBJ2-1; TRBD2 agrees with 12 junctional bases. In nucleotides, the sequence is TGTGCCAGCAGCAATCGACTAGCGGGAGCCGATGAGCAGTTCTTC. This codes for CASSNRLAGADEQFF.